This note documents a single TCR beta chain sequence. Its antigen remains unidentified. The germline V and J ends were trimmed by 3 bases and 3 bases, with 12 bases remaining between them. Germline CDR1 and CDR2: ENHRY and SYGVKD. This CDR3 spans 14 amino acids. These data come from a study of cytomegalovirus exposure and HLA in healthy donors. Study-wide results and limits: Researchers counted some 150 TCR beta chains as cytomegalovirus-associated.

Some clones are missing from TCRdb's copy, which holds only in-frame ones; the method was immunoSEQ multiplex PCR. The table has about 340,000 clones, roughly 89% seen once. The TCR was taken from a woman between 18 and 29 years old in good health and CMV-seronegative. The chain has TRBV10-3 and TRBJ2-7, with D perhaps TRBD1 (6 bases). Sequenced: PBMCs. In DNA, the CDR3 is TGTGCCATCAGTGACTTCGGCAGGGGCTACGAGCAGTACTTC. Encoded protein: CAISDFGRGYEQYF.